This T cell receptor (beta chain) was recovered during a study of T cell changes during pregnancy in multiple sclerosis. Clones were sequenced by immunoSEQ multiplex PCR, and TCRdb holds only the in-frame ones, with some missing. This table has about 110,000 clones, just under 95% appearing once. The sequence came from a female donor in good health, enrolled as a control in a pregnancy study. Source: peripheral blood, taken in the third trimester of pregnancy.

DNA of the CDR3: TGCGCCAGCAGCCAAGATAAGGGGTACACTGAAGCTTTCTTT. Protein sequence: CASSQDKGYTEAFF. The gene calls are TRBV4-3 and TRBJ1-1; a weak D match, TRBD1 (5 bases). CDR3 length equals 14 residues. Per germline, CDR1 LGHNA and CDR2 YSLEER. With 0 bases removed from V and 3 bases from J, the gap between germline ends came to 8 bases.